Below, 23 T cell receptor beta chains from the same sample are listed, as sequenced in a study of blood T cell repertoires in COVID-19. TCRdb's copy holds only in-frame clones and misses some; the assay was immunoSEQ multiplex PCR. The sample consists of roughly 200,000 clones, around 82% of them appearing once. The sample comprised PBMCs or T cells enriched from blood (not recorded which). These receptors originate from a man aged 35 to 55 who had recovered from COVID-19.

The chain links TRBV3-1 (or the pseudogene TRBV3-2) to TRBJ2-3; maybe TRBD2 (5 bases). The CDR3 sequence is 15 residues long. Looked up from germline, CDR1 is LGHDT and CDR2 is YNNKEL (reference sequence). Between the trimmed V and J ends, which lost 7 bases and 6 bases, there was a span of 20 bases. The DNA for the CDR3 is TGTGCCAGCAATAACGGAACCTGGACGGGGGATACGCAGTATTTT. Its translation: CASNNGTWTGDTQYF.

The chain recombines TRBV4-1 with TRBJ1-2; D not resolved. There are 15 residues in the CDR3. CDR1 and CDR2 from the germline V gene are MGHRA and YSYEKL. V was shortened by 1 base and J by 2 bases, with 11 bases between the two germline ends. The CDR3, as DNA: TGCGCCAGCAGCCAAGTGGAGGGAACGAACTATGGCTACACCTTC. Translation gives CASSQVEGTNYGYTF.

V is TRBV5-6 and J is TRBJ2-4; D is undetermined. Germline V gene sequence: CDR1 SGHDT, CDR2 YYEEEE. The CDR3 loop spans 15 amino acids. The ends were cut back, 4 bases at V and 0 bases at J, with 11 bases in the middle. CDR3 bases: TGTGCCAGCAGCCTGAGGAGTCTAGCCAAAAACATTCAGTACTTC. This translates into CASSLRSLAKNIQYF.

The chain recombines TRBV20-1 with TRBJ2-5; the D is unclear. Trimming shortened V by 4 bases and J by 3 bases, and 6 bases separated the two germline ends. CDR1 and CDR2 from the germline V gene are DFQATT and SNEGSKA (reference sequence). The CDR3 is 11 residues long. The CDR3 loop reads CSAILEETQYF. CDR3 nucleotides: TGCAGTGCTATCCTAGAAGAGACCCAGTACTTC.

The gene calls are TRBV7-8 and TRBJ1-4; 8 positions match TRBD1. This CDR3 spans 14 amino acids. Germline V gene data show CDR1 as SGHVS and CDR2 as FQNEAQ. Trimming cost V 3 bases and J 8 bases; bases outside gene matches: 5. The CDR3 protein is CASSFRGQGEKLFF. The CDR3 bases are TGTGCCAGCAGCTTCAGGGGGCAGGGAGAAAAACTGTTTTTT.

This clone showed up just a few times. The chain couples TRBV11-3 to TRBJ2-7; TRBD2 agrees at 14 bases. V trimming: 5 bases; J trimming: 6 bases; junction bases outside the gene matches: 3. The CDR3 length is 14 residues. Germline-derived CDR1 and CDR2 are SGHNT and YENEEA. CDR3 amino acids: CASSPGLAGAEQYF. The CDR3 DNA follows: TGTGCCAGCAGCCCGGGACTAGCGGGAGCCGAGCAGTACTTC.

V gene TRBV3-1 (or the pseudogene TRBV3-2) combines with J gene TRBJ2-1, with 8 bases matching TRBD2. The CDR3 has 18 amino acids. CDR1 is LGHDT and CDR2 is YNNKEL in the germline V gene (reference sequence). The V segment lost 0 bases and the J segment 5 bases; nucleotides outside the gene matches: 12. The CDR3 loop reads CASSQEVRREAPHNEQFF. In DNA form, the CDR3 reads TGTGCCAGCAGCCAAGAGGTCCGGCGGGAGGCCCCCCACAATGAGCAGTTCTTC.

V usage is TRBV27 and J usage is TRBJ1-3, with TRBD1 as a possible D gene (6 bases). CDR1 is MNHEY, CDR2 SMNVEV, per germline (reference sequence). This CDR3 has 17 amino acids. The V gene lost 5 bases and the J gene lost 0 bases, with 17 bases spanning the gap. The CDR3: CASSQGGGLPSGNTIYF. The CDR3 DNA follows: TGTGCCAGCAGTCAAGGGGGGGGCCTACCCTCTGGAAACACCATATATTTT.

The chain links TRBV7-2 to TRBJ1-2, with D possibly being TRBD1 (5 bases). V lost 5 bases and J lost 5, with 12 bases in between. The CDR3 runs 13 residues. Germline lookup yields CDR1 SGHTA and CDR2 FQGNSA. The CDR3 DNA follows: TGTGCCAGCAGCAATACAGGAGTATATGGCTACACCTTC. This translates into CASSNTGVYGYTF. Combining the CDR3 with reference TRBV7-2 and TRBJ1-2 gives the whole variable domain GAGVSQSPSNKVTEKGKDVELRCDPISGHTALYWYRQSLGQGLEFLIYFQGNSAPDKSGLPSDRFSAERTGGSVSTLTIQRTQQEDSAVYLCASSNTGVYGYTFGSGTRLTVV.

V gene TRBV4-3 combines with J gene TRBJ1-1; D perhaps matches TRBD1 (5 bases). The CDR3 is made up of 13 amino acids. V lost 0 bases to trimming and J lost 4 bases, with 6 bases between them. In germline, CDR1 is LGHNA, CDR2 YSLEER. DNA of the CDR3: TGCGCCAGCAGCCAAGAAGGGGCCACTGAAGCTTTCTTT. It yields the protein CASSQEGATEAFF.

CDR3 amino acids: CASSLLAGGPNEQFF. The CDR3 nucleotides read TGTGCCAGCAGCCTTCTAGCGGGAGGGCCGAATGAGCAGTTCTTC. The chain employs TRBV7-9 and TRBJ2-1; 12 bases are a match to TRBD2. V lost 5 bases and J lost 7; bases outside the gene matches: 6. CDR1 and CDR2 from the germline V gene are SEHNR and FQNEAQ (reference sequence). This CDR3 region has 15 residues.

The chain is built from TRBV28 and TRBJ2-3; D remains unclear. The germline V and J ends were trimmed by 5 bases and 4 bases, with 10 bases remaining between them. This CDR3 region has 13 residues. The V gene's germline CDR1 is MDHEN and CDR2 SYDVKM. In DNA, the CDR3 is TGTGCCAGCAGTCTAGTTACCCCAGATACGCAGTATTTT. The encoded protein is CASSLVTPDTQYF. Based on the CDR3 plus reference TRBV28 and TRBJ2-3, the full variable domain is DVKVTQSSRYLVKRTGEKVFLECVQDMDHENMFWYRQDPGLGLRLIYFSYDVKMKEKGDIPEGYSVSREKKERFSLILESASTNQTSMYLCASSLVTPDTQYFGPGTRLTVL.

The gene calls are TRBV6-2 or TRBV6-3 and TRBJ1-2; 9 nucleotides match TRBD1. J gave up 8 bases and V 2 bases, and 9 bases lay outside the gene matches. The CDR3 loop spans 15 amino acids. Germline V gene lookup returns CDR1 MNHEY and CDR2 SVGEGT. The CDR3, as DNA: TGTGCCAGCAGTTACCCGACAGGGGGACATTACGGCTACACCTTC. It yields the protein CASSYPTGGHYGYTF.

Comment on this clone: The sample contains more than one DNA sequence encoding this CDR3. V gene TRBV19 combines with J gene TRBJ2-3; 11 bases agree with TRBD2. V shed 5 bases, J shed 3 bases, and the junction held 4 bases outside the gene matches. The CDR3 extends over 15 amino acids. Per the germline V gene, CDR1 is LNHDA and CDR2 is SQIVND (reference sequence). For the CDR3, the DNA is TGTGCCAGTAGTGTCCTAGCGGGAGGAACAGATACGCAGTATTTT. Its protein product is CASSVLAGGTDTQYF.

The chain carries TRBV10-3 and TRBJ1-1; tentatively, D is TRBD1 (5 bases). V was clipped by 11 bases and J by 1 base, with 11 bases between them. CDR1 and CDR2 from the germline V gene are ENHRY and SYGVKD. This CDR3 has 12 residues. For the CDR3, the DNA is TGTGCCTCCGGGGGGGGGAACACTGAAGCTTTCTTT. Encoded protein: CASGGGNTEAFF.

The chain recombines TRBV24-1 with TRBJ1-4, with a tentative D call TRBD1 (5 bases). The CDR3 is 15 residues long. V lost 4 bases and J 6 bases, leaving 14 bases between the germline ends. CDR1 KGHDR and CDR2 SFDVKD come from the germline V gene. CDR3 sequence: CATSDLQVVDEKLFF. The CDR3 nucleotides are TGTGCCACCAGTGACCTACAGGTGGTGGATGAAAAACTGTTTTTT.

The V and J genes are TRBV20-1 and TRBJ2-2; no firm D call. Germline assignment: CDR1 DFQATT and CDR2 SNEGSKA (reference sequence). The length of the CDR3 is 14 residues. V gave up 3 bases and J gave up 0 bases, with 8 bases separating them. Written as DNA, the CDR3 is TGCAGTGCTAGTTTAGCCGCGAACACCGGGGAGCTGTTTTTT. Encoded protein: CSASLAANTGELFF.

The CDR3: CASSLSTGGNTIYF. In nucleotides, the CDR3 is TGTGCCAGCAGCTTGTCGACCGGGGGAAACACCATATATTTT. The chain links TRBV5-4 to TRBJ1-3, with D unresolved. The germline V and J ends were trimmed by 1 base and 4 bases, with 9 bases remaining between them. CDR1 SGHNT and CDR2 YYREEE come from the germline V gene (reference sequence). There are 14 residues in the CDR3.

This clone was counted between two and nine times. The V gene is TRBV11-3, the J gene TRBJ2-1, with TRBD1 as a possible D gene (6 bases). CDR3 length equals 13 residues. V shed 8 bases and J shed 9 bases, with 17 bases lying between them. Germline V gene lookup returns CDR1 SGHNT and CDR2 YENEEA. The CDR3 region is CASSLETGSEQFF. As DNA, the CDR3 is TGTGCCAGCTCATTAGAAACAGGGAGTGAGCAGTTCTTC.

This clone was recorded once. The V and J genes are TRBV29-1 and TRBJ1-2, with D hard to call. Germline V gene sequence: CDR1 SQVTM, CDR2 ANQGSEA. The V gene lost 3 bases and the J gene lost 5 bases, with 13 bases spanning the gap. This CDR3 comprises 13 residues. The CDR3 region is CSVDSVELYGYTF. The CDR3 region has the DNA TGCAGCGTTGATTCCGTAGAGCTTTATGGCTACACCTTC.

Notes on this clone: Other DNA sequences from this sample encode an identical CDR3 as well. This sequence joins TRBV5-1 and TRBJ2-6; D call uncertain. V was shortened by 0 bases and J by 0 bases, with 7 bases between the two germline ends. The CDR3 has 16 residues. The germline V gene has CDR1 SGHRS and CDR2 YFSETQ. This chain's CDR3 is CASSLESGSGANVLTF. The CDR3 DNA reads as TGCGCCAGCAGCTTGGAGTCCGGCTCTGGGGCCAACGTCCTGACTTTC.

The chain employs TRBV28 and TRBJ1-5; 9 nucleotides line up with TRBD1. This CDR3 region has 17 residues. Germline CDR1 is MDHEN and CDR2 is SYDVKM. V shed 8 bases and J 5 bases; nucleotides not matched to a gene: 16. The CDR3 DNA sequence: TGTGCCAGCCGATCGCCGGGACAGGGTATATGGGATCAGCCCCAGCATTTT. It yields the protein CASRSPGQGIWDQPQHF.

This chain links TRBV7-2 with TRBJ2-1; TRBD2 matches 9 bases. From germline, CDR1 is SGHTA and CDR2 FQGNSA. CDR3 length equals 15 residues. With 3 bases clipped from V and 4 bases from J, the junction kept 4 bases outside the gene matches. In DNA, the CDR3 is TGTGCCAGCAGCTTGACTAGCGGAAATTACAATGAGCAGTTCTTC. This sequence encodes CASSLTSGNYNEQFF.